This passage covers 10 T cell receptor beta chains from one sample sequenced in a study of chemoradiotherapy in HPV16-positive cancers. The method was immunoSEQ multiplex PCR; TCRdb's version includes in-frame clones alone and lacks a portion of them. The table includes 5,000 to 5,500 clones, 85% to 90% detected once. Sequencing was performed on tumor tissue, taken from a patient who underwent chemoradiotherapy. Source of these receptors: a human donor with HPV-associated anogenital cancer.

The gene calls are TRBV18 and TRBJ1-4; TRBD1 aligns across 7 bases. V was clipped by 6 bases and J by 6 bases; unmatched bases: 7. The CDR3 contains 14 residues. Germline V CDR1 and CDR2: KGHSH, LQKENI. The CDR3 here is CASSWGTVDEKLFF. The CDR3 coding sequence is TGTGCCAGCTCTTGGGGGACAGTCGATGAAAAACTGTTTTTT.

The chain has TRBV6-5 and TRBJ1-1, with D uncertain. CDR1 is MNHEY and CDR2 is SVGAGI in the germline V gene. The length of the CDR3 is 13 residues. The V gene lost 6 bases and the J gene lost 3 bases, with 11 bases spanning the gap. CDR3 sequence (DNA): TGTGCCAGCAGGAGAAGGTCAGACACTGAAGCTTTCTTT. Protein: CASRRRSDTEAFF.

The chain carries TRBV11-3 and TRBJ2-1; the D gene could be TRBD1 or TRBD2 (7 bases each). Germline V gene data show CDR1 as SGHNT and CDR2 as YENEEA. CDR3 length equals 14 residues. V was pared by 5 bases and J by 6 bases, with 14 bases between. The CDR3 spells CASSQGGEGNEQFF. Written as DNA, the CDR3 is TGTGCCAGCAGCCAGGGGGGGGAAGGCAATGAGCAGTTCTTC. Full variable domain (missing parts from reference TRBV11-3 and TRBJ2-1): EAGVVQSPRYKIIEKKQPVAFWCNPISGHNTLYWYLQNLGQGPELLIRYENEEAVDDSQLPKDRFSAERLKGVDSTLKIQPAELGDSAVYLCASSQGGEGNEQFFGPGTRLTVL.

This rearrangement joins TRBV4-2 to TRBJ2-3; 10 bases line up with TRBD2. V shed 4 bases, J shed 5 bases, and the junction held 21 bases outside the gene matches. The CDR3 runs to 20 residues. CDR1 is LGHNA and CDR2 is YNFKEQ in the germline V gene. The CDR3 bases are TGTGCCAGCAGCCCTTTCCCCCCCCTAGCGGGGGCCAATTGGGGAGATACGCAGTATTTT. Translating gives CASSPFPPLAGANWGDTQYF.

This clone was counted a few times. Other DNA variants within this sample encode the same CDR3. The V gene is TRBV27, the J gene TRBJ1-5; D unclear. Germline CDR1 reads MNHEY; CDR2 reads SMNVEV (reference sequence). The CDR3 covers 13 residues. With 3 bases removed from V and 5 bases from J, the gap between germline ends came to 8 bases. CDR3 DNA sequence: TGTGCCAGCAGTTTTCGAGAGGATCAGCCCCAGCATTTT. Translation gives CASSFREDQPQHF.

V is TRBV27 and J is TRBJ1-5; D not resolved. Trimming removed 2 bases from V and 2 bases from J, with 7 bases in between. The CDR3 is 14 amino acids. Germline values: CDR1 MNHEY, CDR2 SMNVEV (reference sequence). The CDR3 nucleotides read TGTGCCAGCAGTTTAAGACCCGGCAATCAGCCCCAGCATTTT. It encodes CASSLRPGNQPQHF.

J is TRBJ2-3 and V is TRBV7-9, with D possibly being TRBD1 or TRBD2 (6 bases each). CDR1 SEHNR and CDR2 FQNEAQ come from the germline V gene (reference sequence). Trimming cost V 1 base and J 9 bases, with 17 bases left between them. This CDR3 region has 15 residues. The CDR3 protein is CASSLGRGTEGTQYF. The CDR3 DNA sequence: TGTGCCAGCAGCTTAGGTAGGGGGACGGAGGGCACGCAGTATTTT.

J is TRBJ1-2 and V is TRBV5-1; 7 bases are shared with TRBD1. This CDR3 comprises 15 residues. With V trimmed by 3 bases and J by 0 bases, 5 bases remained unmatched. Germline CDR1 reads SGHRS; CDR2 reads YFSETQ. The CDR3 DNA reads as TGCGCCAGCAGCTCCACGACAGGGACTAACTATGGCTACACCTTC. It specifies CASSSTTGTNYGYTF.

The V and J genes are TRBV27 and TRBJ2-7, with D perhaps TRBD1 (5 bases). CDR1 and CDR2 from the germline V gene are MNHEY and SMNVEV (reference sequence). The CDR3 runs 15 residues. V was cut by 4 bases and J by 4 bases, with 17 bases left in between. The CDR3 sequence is CASSYTGALGYEQYF. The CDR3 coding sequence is TGTGCCAGCAGTTACACAGGCGCCTTAGGGTACGAGCAGTACTTC.

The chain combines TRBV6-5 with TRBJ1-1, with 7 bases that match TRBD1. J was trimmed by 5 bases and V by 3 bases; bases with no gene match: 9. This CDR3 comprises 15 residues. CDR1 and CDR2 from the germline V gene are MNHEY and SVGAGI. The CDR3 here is CASSYRAGGGTEAFF. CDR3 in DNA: TGTGCCAGCAGTTATCGGGCAGGGGGTGGGACTGAAGCTTTCTTT.